This passage covers 32 T cell receptor beta chains from one sample sequenced in a study of beta chain features in type 1 diabetes. Every isolated RNA sample was fully reverse transcribed, so sequencing captured expressed TCRB transcripts. Sequencing was performed with immunoSEQ multiplex PCR; in TCRdb, only in-frame clones are kept and a portion is missing. The sample contains roughly 250,000 clones, roughly 9.6% of which appear only once. The sample comprised naive CD4+ T cells from blood. The source is a woman aged 18-29 years in good health.

This clone was counted a few times. This chain connects TRBV5-1 to TRBJ1-1; D is undetermined. Trimming removed 6 bases at V and 3 bases at J, with 12 bases between. The CDR3 has 13 residues. CDR1 and CDR2 from the germline V gene are SGHRS and YFSETQ. This chain's CDR3 is CASMGQDYTEAFF. CDR3 sequence (DNA): TGCGCCAGCATGGGCCAGGATTACACTGAAGCTTTCTTT. Full variable domain (remainder filled in from reference TRBV5-1 and TRBJ1-1): KAGVTQTPRYLIKTRGQQVTLSCSPISGHRSVSWYQQTPGQGLQFLFEYFSETQRNKGNFPGRFSGRQFSNSRSEMNVSTLELGDSALYLCASMGQDYTEAFFGQGTRLTVV.

This chain joins TRBV25-1 and TRBJ2-5; TRBD2 matches 9 bases. Germline V gene data show CDR1 as MGHDK and CDR2 as SYGVNS. The CDR3 length is 14 residues. J gave up 7 bases and V 0 bases, and 3 bases lay outside the gene matches. The CDR3, as DNA: TGTGCCAGCAGTGAATATGAGACTAGCGGGACCCAGTACTTC. As protein: CASSEYETSGTQYF.

V gene TRBV30 combines with J gene TRBJ1-1; possible D gene TRBD1, 5 bases. CDR1 GTSNPN and CDR2 SVGIG come from the germline V gene (reference sequence). There are 13 residues in the CDR3. The V and J ends lost 4 bases and 1 base respectively, with 10 bases between them. CDR3 coding DNA: TGTGCCTGGACTCTACAGGAGAACACTGAAGCTTTCTTT. Residues: CAWTLQENTEAFF. The full variable domain, in which reference TRBV30 and TRBJ1-1 provide the parts outside the CDR3, is SQTIHQWPATLVQPVGSPLSLECTVEGTSNPNLYWYRQAAGRGLQLLFYSVGIGQISSEVPQNLSASRPQDRQFILSSKKLLLSDSGFYLCAWTLQENTEAFFGQGTRLTVV.

This clone was observed a handful of times. The chain couples TRBV30 to TRBJ1-2; D not certain. There are 13 residues in the CDR3. Trimming left V 4 bases short and J 3 bases short, with 12 bases between. The germline CDR1 and CDR2 sequences are GTSNPN and SVGIG (reference sequence). The CDR3 coding sequence is TGTGCCTGGACAATACAGCGGGACTATGGCTACACCTTC. This encodes CAWTIQRDYGYTF.

The chain joins TRBV5-4 to TRBJ2-7; TRBD1 aligns across 9 bases. V gave up 7 bases and J gave up 0 bases; unmatched junction bases: 8. This CDR3 contains 15 residues. Germline values: CDR1 SGHNT, CDR2 YYREEE (reference sequence). The CDR3 spells CASRKDRGLSYEQYF. The CDR3 nucleotides are TGTGCCAGCCGCAAGGACAGGGGTCTCTCCTACGAGCAGTACTTC.

V usage is TRBV5-1 and J usage is TRBJ2-2; TRBD1 might be the D (5 bases). Germline V gene lookup returns CDR1 SGHRS and CDR2 YFSETQ. The CDR3 sequence is 15 residues long. V gave up 1 base and J gave up 2 bases, with 9 bases separating them. In DNA form, the CDR3 reads TGCGCCAGCAGCTTGACAGGAGCCAACACCGGGGAGCTGTTTTTT. Its protein is CASSLTGANTGELFF.

Only a few counts were recorded for this clone. The chain couples TRBV12-5 to TRBJ2-5, with D tentatively TRBD1 (6 bases). Trimming removed 2 bases from V and 2 bases from J, with 12 bases in between. In germline, CDR1 is LGHNT, CDR2 FRNRAP. The CDR3 loop spans 15 amino acids. CDR3: CASGLTGTLQETQYF. The CDR3 region has the DNA TGTGCTAGTGGTTTGACCGGGACACTACAAGAGACCCAGTACTTC.

The gene calls are TRBV14 and TRBJ2-7, with D possibly being TRBD2 (5 bases). The CDR3 is made up of 15 amino acids. CDR1 is SGHDN and CDR2 is FVKESK in the germline V gene. Trimming removed 3 bases from V and 7 bases from J, with 19 bases in between. The CDR3 DNA follows: TGTGCCAGCAGCCAGGTGTCTAGCAGGACTGGTGAGCAGTACTTC. This codes for CASSQVSSRTGEQYF.

This clone was picked up a small number of times. The chain employs TRBV5-1 and TRBJ2-3; D might be TRBD1 (6 bases). V lost 4 bases and J lost 5, with 8 bases in between. The germline gives CDR1 SGHRS, CDR2 YFSETQ. CDR3 length equals 12 residues. The CDR3 protein is CASSQGKDTQYF. The CDR3, as DNA: TGCGCCAGCAGCCAGGGGAAAGATACGCAGTATTTT.

This clone was recorded a few times. V is TRBV6-1 and J is TRBJ2-3, with a tentative D call TRBD1 (5 bases). The germline V gene encodes CDR1 MNHNS and CDR2 SASEGT. The CDR3 covers 11 residues. Trimming took 6 bases from V and 5 from J, leaving 6 bases between them. The CDR3 nucleotides read TGTGCCAGCAGGGGGCTAGATACGCAGTATTTT. It yields the protein CASRGLDTQYF.

The sample holds a few counts of this clone. The chain links TRBV2 to TRBJ1-5, with no clear D. V gave up 5 bases and J gave up 10 bases, with 12 bases separating them. The CDR3 has 12 amino acids. The germline V gene encodes CDR1 SNHLY and CDR2 FYNNEI. Written as DNA, the CDR3 is TGTGCCAGCAGTAGAAGCGGGGATCCCCAGCATTTT. This codes for CASSRSGDPQHF.

The J gene is TRBJ2-7, the V gene TRBV7-9; D remains unclear. The CDR3 is made up of 14 amino acids. Between the trimmed V and J ends, which lost 2 bases and 6 bases, there was a span of 14 bases. CDR1 SEHNR and CDR2 FQNEAQ come from the germline V gene (reference sequence). The DNA of the CDR3 is TGTGCCAGCAGCTTAAGCATTTTACAGCCCGAGCAGTACTTC. It is translated as CASSLSILQPEQYF. Drawing the rest from reference TRBV7-9 and TRBJ2-7, the complete variable domain is DTGVSQNPRHKITKRGQNVTFRCDPISEHNRLYWYRQTLGQGPEFLTYFQNEAQLEKSRLLSDRFSAERPKGSFSTLEIQRTEQGDSAMYLCASSLSILQPEQYFGPGTRLTVT.

This clone has just a few counts. The genes are TRBV7-2 and TRBJ2-4; no reliable D call. Germline assignment: CDR1 SGHTA and CDR2 FQGNSA. CDR3 length equals 16 residues. V dropped 3 bases and J dropped 3 bases, with 15 bases sitting between them. CDR3 in amino acids: CASSFSKELGKNIQYF. CDR3 coding DNA: TGTGCCAGCAGCTTCAGTAAAGAGCTAGGCAAAAACATTCAGTACTTC.

This chain joins TRBV15 and TRBJ2-5, with 7 bases matching TRBD2. The V and J ends lost 4 bases and 2 bases, in that order; junction bases with no gene match: 10. Germline V gene lookup returns CDR1 LNHNV and CDR2 YYDKDF (reference sequence). The CDR3 covers 16 residues. CDR3 in DNA: TGTGCCACCAGCATAACGGCGGGGGTGGGTCAAGAGACCCAGTACTTC. Its protein is CATSITAGVGQETQYF.

The chain couples TRBV18 to TRBJ2-1; 7 nucleotides agree with TRBD2. The CDR3 length is 15 residues. CDR1 KGHSH and CDR2 LQKENI come from the germline V gene. Trimming at V came to 3 bases and at J to 7 bases, leaving 9 bases not matched to a gene. The CDR3 coding sequence is TGTGCCAGCTCACCCCAGGGAGGGTTCAAGAATGAGCAGTTCTTC. It specifies CASSPQGGFKNEQFF. The full variable domain, its missing parts supplied by reference TRBV18 and TRBJ2-1, is NAGVMQNPRHLVRRRGQEARLRCSPMKGHSHVYWYRQLPEEGLKFMVYLQKENIIDESGMPKERFSAEFPKEGPSILRIQQVVRGDSAAYFCASSPQGGFKNEQFFGPGTRLTVL.

V gene TRBV18 combines with J gene TRBJ1-6, with D perhaps TRBD1 (5 bases). CDR3 length: 13 amino acids. From germline, CDR1 is KGHSH and CDR2 LQKENI. V was cut by 2 bases and J by 14 bases, with 13 bases left in between. Here the CDR3 reads CASSPNRGETLHF. Here the CDR3 DNA reads TGTGCCAGCTCACCAAATAGGGGTGAAACCCTCCACTTT.

Only a few counts were recorded for this clone. The chain links TRBV5-4 to TRBJ1-2, with 7 bases fitting TRBD1. CDR1 SGHNT and CDR2 YYREEE come from the germline V gene (reference sequence). The CDR3 runs 14 residues. Germline trimming cut 0 bases from V and 8 bases from J; bases unmatched to any gene: 7. The CDR3: CASSLEQGLRGYTF. DNA of the CDR3: TGTGCCAGCAGCTTGGAACAGGGGCTTAGAGGCTACACCTTC.

This clone showed up just once. The chain recombines TRBV2 with TRBJ1-5; 9 nucleotides line up with TRBD1. The V segment lost 5 bases and the J segment 11 bases; nucleotides outside the gene matches: 13. CDR3 size: 15 residues. Germline CDR1 is SNHLY and CDR2 is FYNNEI. The CDR3 DNA reads TGTGCCAGCAGTCTCCGGACAGGGGCGGAAGGAGCCCAGCATTTT. Its translation is CASSLRTGAEGAQHF.

CDR3 nucleotide sequence: TGTGCCTGGAGTTCGGGATTTGCAACTAATGAAAAACTGTTTTTT. Translation: CAWSSGFATNEKLFF. The chain joins TRBV30 to TRBJ1-4; D gene uncertain. The germline V gene has CDR1 GTSNPN and CDR2 SVGIG (reference sequence). Trimming stripped 2 bases from V and 0 bases from J, with 10 bases between. The CDR3 is made up of 15 amino acids.

This clone was counted only a few times. The V gene is TRBV7-9, the J gene TRBJ1-1; 10 nucleotides match TRBD1. The CDR3 is 15 residues long. Trimming removed 8 bases from V and 4 bases from J; junction bases left unmatched: 10. Germline-derived CDR1 and CDR2 are SEHNR and FQNEAQ (reference sequence). The CDR3 reads CASARDRGGFTEAFF. The DNA for the CDR3 is TGTGCCAGCGCCCGGGACAGGGGTGGCTTCACTGAAGCTTTCTTT.

The chain links TRBV15 to TRBJ2-3, with 10 bases lining up with TRBD2. Germline assignment: CDR1 LNHNV and CDR2 YYDKDF (reference sequence). The CDR3 totals 15 residues. V lost 2 bases and J lost 4; bases outside the gene matches: 3. The CDR3 DNA sequence: TGTGCCACCAGCAGACCTAGCGGGGGATCAGATACGCAGTATTTT. Protein: CATSRPSGGSDTQYF.

This chain uses TRBV7-7 with TRBJ2-7; tentatively, D is TRBD2 (6 bases). Germline lookup yields CDR1 SSHAT and CDR2 FNYEAQ (reference sequence). CDR3 size: 13 residues. V lost 1 base, J lost 2 bases, and 6 bases lay in between. This chain's CDR3 is CASSLERAYEQYF. Here the CDR3 DNA reads TGTGCCAGCAGCTTAGAGCGGGCCTACGAGCAGTACTTC.

The chain joins TRBV6-5 to TRBJ2-5; 8 nucleotides align to TRBD1. CDR1 and CDR2 from the germline V gene are MNHEY and SVGAGI. V lost 6 bases and J lost 2; bases outside the gene matches: 5. This CDR3 comprises 14 residues. The CDR3 nucleotides are TGTGCCAGCAGCCGACAGGGGTTACAAGAGACCCAGTACTTC. Translating it yields CASSRQGLQETQYF.

The V call is TRBV7-9, the J call TRBJ1-1; no clear D gene. The CDR3 consists of 13 residues. Germline lookup yields CDR1 SEHNR and CDR2 FQNEAQ (reference sequence). V was trimmed by 5 bases and J by 5 bases, leaving 12 bases between them. The CDR3 nucleotides are TGTGCCAGCAGCGCGCAAGGAGTAACTGAAGCTTTCTTT. It yields the protein CASSAQGVTEAFF.

The chain is built from TRBV7-9 and TRBJ2-5; D may be TRBD2 (5 bases). This CDR3 region has 16 residues. Germline-derived CDR1 and CDR2 are SEHNR and FQNEAQ (reference sequence). Trimming cost V 1 base and J 5 bases, with 17 bases left between them. Here the CDR3 DNA reads TGTGCCAGCAGCTTAGTCCTCGGGGATCTGAGGGAGACCCAGTACTTC. This sequence encodes CASSLVLGDLRETQYF.

There are a few counts of this clone. The chain uses TRBV19 and TRBJ1-1, with D perhaps matching TRBD1 (5 bases). Trimming left V 7 bases short and J 5 bases short, with 17 bases between. The CDR3 is made up of 14 amino acids. Germline V lookup: CDR1 LNHDA, CDR2 SQIVND (reference sequence). CDR3 bases: TGTGCCAGTACCGGGTCGGGGGGAGGAACTGAAGCTTTCTTT. This sequence encodes CASTGSGGGTEAFF.

V gene TRBV11-2 combines with J gene TRBJ2-2; maybe TRBD1 (5 bases). CDR1 is SGHAT, CDR2 FQNNGV, per germline. Trimming took off 3 bases at V and 3 bases at J, with 11 bases between the two ends. CDR3 length: 15 residues. CDR3 in DNA: TGTGCCAGCAGCTTTGGAGACAGAGACACCGGGGAGCTGTTTTTT. This sequence encodes CASSFGDRDTGELFF.

The chain employs TRBV28 and TRBJ2-1; 13 bases line up with TRBD2. V was clipped by 1 base and J by 7 bases; unmatched bases: 4. This CDR3 comprises 16 residues. The germline V gene encodes CDR1 MDHEN and CDR2 SYDVKM. The CDR3 sequence is CASSLSGLAGANEQFF. The CDR3 coding sequence is TGTGCCAGCAGTTTATCCGGACTAGCGGGAGCTAATGAGCAGTTCTTC.

This clone has just a few counts. The chain is built from TRBV7-2 and TRBJ2-5; 12 positions agree with TRBD2. V gave up 5 bases and J gave up 7 bases; unmatched junction bases: 8. CDR1 SGHTA and CDR2 FQGNSA come from the germline V gene. The CDR3 is made up of 15 amino acids. The CDR3 DNA is TGTGCCAGCAGCGCGAGACTAGCGGGGGAGGGGACCCAGTACTTC. Translated: CASSARLAGEGTQYF.

This chain uses TRBV2 with TRBJ2-3; 9 bases fit TRBD1. The CDR3 is made up of 16 amino acids. The germline gives CDR1 SNHLY, CDR2 FYNNEI. The V and J ends lost 6 bases and 3 bases, in that order; junction bases with no gene match: 10. CDR3 residues: CASRDPDRGLTDTQYF. The CDR3 bases are TGTGCCAGCAGGGACCCTGACAGGGGGTTGACAGATACGCAGTATTTT.

This clone has just a few counts. The CDR3 sequence: CASGLVLGVGANVLTF. The CDR3 nucleotides read TGTGCTAGTGGTTTGGTCTTAGGGGTTGGGGCCAACGTCCTGACTTTC. The rearrangement links TRBV12-5 to TRBJ2-6; weak D call: TRBD1 (5 bases). V was cut by 0 bases and J by 3 bases, with 9 bases left in between. This CDR3 spans 16 amino acids. Germline V gives CDR1 LGHNT, CDR2 FRNRAP. Full variable domain (outside the CDR3, taken from reference TRBV12-5 and TRBJ2-6): DARVTQTPRHKVTEMGQEVTMRCQPILGHNTVFWYRQTMMQGLELLAYFRNRAPLDDSGMPKDRFSAEMPDATLATLKIQPSEPRDSAVYFCASGLVLGVGANVLTFGAGSRLTVL.

This clone was seen more than once but under ten times. The rearrangement uses TRBV25-1 and TRBJ2-1, with D maybe TRBD2 (7 bases). Per the germline V gene, CDR1 is MGHDK and CDR2 is SYGVNS. V was trimmed by 4 bases and J by 10 bases, leaving 11 bases between them. The CDR3 length is 12 residues. The CDR3 region is CASSGTGGEQFF. As DNA, the CDR3 is TGTGCCAGCAGTGGGACGGGGGGCGAGCAGTTCTTC. Complete variable domain (other parts from reference TRBV25-1 and TRBJ2-1): EADIYQTPRYLVIGTGKKITLECSQTMGHDKMYWYQQDPGMELHLIHYSYGVNSTEKGDLSSESTVSRIRTEHFPLTLESARPSHTSQYLCASSGTGGEQFFGPGTRLTVL.